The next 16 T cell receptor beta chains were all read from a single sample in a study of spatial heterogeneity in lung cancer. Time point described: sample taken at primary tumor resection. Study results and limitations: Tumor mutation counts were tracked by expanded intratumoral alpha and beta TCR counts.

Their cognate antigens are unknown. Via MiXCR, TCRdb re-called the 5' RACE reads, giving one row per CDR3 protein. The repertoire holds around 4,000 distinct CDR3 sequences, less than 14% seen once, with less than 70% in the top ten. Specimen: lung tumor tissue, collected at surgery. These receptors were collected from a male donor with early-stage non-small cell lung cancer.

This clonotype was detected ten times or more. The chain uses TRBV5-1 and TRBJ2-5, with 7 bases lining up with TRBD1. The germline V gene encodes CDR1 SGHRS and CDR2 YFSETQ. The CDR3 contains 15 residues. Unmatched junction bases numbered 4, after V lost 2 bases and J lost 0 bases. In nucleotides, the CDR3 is TGCGCCAGCAGCTTAACAGGGGCGTACCAAGAGACCCAGTACTTC. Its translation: CASSLTGAYQETQYF.

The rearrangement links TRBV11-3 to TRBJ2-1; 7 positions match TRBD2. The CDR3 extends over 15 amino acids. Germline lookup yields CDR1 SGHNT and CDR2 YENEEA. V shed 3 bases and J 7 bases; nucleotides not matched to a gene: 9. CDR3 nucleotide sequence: TGTGCCAGCAGCTTTTGGGGCGAGCGGGAAAATGAGCAGTTCTTC. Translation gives CASSFWGERENEQFF.

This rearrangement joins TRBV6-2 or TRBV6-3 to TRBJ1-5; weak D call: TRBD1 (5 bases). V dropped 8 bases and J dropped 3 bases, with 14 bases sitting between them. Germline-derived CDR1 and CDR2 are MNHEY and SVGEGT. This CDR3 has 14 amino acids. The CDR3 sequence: CASGGVNVNQPQHF. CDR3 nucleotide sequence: TGTGCCAGCGGAGGGGTTAATGTCAATCAGCCCCAGCATTTT.

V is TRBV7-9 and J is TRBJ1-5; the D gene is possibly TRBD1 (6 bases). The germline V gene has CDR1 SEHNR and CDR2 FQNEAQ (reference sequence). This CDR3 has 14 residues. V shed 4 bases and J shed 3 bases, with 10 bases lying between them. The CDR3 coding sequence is TGTGCCAGCAGCTCCGGACAGTTCAATCAGCCCCAGCATTTT. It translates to CASSSGQFNQPQHF. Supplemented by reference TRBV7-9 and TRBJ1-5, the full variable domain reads DTGVSQNPRHKITKRGQNVTFRCDPISEHNRLYWYRQTLGQGPEFLTYFQNEAQLEKSRLLSDRFSAERPKGSFSTLEIQRTEQGDSAMYLCASSSGQFNQPQHFGDGTRLSIL.

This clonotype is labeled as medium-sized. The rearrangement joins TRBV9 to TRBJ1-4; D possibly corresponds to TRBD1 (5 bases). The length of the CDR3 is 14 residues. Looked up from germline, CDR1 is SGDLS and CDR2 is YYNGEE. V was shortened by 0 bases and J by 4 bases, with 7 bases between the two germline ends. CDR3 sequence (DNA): TGTGCCAGCAGCGTAGTGGACAATAATGAAAAACTGTTTTTT. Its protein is CASSVVDNNEKLFF. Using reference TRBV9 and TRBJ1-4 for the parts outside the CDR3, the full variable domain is DSGVTQTPKHLITATGQRVTLRCSPRSGDLSVYWYQQSLDQGLQFLIQYYNGEERAKGNILERFSAQQFPDLHSELNLSSLELGDSALYFCASSVVDNNEKLFFGSGTQLSVL.

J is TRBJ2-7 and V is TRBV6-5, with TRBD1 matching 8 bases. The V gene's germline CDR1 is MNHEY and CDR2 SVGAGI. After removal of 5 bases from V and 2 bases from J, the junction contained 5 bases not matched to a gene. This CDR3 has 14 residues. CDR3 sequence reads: CASSVGQGAYEQYV. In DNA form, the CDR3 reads TGTGCCAGCAGTGTAGGACAGGGAGCCTACGAGCAGTACGTC.

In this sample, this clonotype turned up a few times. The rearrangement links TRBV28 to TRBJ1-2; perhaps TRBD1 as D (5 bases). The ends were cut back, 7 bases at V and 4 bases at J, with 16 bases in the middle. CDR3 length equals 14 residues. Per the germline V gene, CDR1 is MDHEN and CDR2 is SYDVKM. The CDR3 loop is CASTDNGTPYGYTF. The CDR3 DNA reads TGTGCCAGCACCGATAACGGGACCCCCTATGGCTACACCTTC.

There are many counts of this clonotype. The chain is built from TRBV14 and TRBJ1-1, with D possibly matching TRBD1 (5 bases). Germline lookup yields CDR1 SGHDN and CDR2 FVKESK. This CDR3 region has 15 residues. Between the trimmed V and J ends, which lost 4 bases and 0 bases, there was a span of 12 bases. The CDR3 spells CASSLMAGMNTEAFF. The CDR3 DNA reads TGTGCCAGCAGCCTAATGGCAGGGATGAACACTGAAGCTTTCTTT.

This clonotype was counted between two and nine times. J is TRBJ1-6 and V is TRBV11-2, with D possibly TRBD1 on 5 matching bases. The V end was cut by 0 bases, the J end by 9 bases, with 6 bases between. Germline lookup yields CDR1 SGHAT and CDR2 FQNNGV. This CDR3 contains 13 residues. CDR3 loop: CASSLERGSPLHF. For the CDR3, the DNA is TGTGCCAGCAGCTTAGAAAGGGGTTCACCCCTCCACTTT.

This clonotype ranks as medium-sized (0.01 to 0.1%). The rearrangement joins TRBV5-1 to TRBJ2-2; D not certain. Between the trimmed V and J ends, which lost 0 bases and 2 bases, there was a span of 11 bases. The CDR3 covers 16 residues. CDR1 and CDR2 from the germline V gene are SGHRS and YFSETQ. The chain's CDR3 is CASSLAWGSNTGELFF. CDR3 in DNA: TGCGCCAGCAGCTTGGCATGGGGTTCAAACACCGGGGAGCTGTTTTTT.

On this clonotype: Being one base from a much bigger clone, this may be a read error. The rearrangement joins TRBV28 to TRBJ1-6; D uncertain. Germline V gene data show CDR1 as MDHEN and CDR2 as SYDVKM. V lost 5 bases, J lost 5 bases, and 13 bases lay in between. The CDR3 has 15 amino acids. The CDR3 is CASSALTGNNSPLHF. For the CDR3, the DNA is TGTGCCAGCAGTGCGCTGACGGGGAATAATTCACCCCTCCACTTT.

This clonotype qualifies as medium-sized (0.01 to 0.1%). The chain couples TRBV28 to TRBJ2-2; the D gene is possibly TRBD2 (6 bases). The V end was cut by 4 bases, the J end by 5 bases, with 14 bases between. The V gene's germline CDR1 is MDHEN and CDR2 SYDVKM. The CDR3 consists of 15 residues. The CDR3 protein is CASSSAGAGTGELFF. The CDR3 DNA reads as TGTGCCAGCAGTTCAGCGGGCGCAGGGACCGGGGAGCTGTTTTTT.

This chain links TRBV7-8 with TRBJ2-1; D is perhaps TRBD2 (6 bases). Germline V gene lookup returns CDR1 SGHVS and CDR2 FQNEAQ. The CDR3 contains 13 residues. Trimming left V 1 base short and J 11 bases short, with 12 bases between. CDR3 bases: TGTGCCAGCAGCTTAGGTTCCGGGGGTCAGCAGTTCTTC. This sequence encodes CASSLGSGGQQFF.

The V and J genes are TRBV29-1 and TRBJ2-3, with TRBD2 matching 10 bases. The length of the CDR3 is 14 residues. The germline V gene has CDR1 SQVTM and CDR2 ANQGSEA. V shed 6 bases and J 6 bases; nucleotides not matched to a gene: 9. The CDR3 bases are TGCAGCGTACTAGCGGGAACGTTAGCCGATACGCAGTATTTT. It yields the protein CSVLAGTLADTQYF.

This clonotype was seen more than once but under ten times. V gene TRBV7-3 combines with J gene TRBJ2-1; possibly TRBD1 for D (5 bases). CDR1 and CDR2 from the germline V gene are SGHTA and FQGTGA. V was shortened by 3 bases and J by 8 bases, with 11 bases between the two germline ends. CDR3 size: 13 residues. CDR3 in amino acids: CASSFSGMDEQFF. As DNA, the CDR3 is TGTGCCAGCAGCTTTTCAGGGATGGATGAGCAGTTCTTC.

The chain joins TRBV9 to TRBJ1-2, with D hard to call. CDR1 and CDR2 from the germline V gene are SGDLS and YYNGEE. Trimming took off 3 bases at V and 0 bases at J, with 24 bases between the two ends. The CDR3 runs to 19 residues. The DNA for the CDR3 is TGTGCCAGCAGCGCGCGGGCGGCGGGTACTGGAGGAACTAACTATGGCTACACCTTC. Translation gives CASSARAAGTGGTNYGYTF.